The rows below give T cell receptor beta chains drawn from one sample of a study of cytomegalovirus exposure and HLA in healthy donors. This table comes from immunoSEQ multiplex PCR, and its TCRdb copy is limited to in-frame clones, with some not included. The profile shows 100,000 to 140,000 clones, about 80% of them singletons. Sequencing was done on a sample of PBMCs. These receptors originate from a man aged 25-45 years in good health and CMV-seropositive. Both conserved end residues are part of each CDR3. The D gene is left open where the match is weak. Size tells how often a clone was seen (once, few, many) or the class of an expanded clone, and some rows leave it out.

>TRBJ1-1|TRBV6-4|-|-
CASRAGESTEAFF
TGTGCCAGCAGAGCAGGGGAGAGCACTGAAGCTTTCTTT
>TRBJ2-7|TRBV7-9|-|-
CASSFAGAYEQYF
TGTGCCAGCAGCTTCGCCGGAGCCTACGAGCAGTACTTC
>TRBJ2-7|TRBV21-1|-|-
CASSKGLPLSSYEQYF
TGTGCCAGCAGCAAAGGACTCCCCCTGAGCTCCTACGAGCAGTACTTC
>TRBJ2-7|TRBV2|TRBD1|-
CASSERRDRDYEQYF
TGTGCCAGCAGTGAACGCCGGGACAGGGACTACGAGCAGTACTTC
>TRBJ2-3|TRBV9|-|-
CASSVAGSTPPTQYF
TGTGCCAGCAGCGTAGCAGGTTCTACCCCGCCTACGCAGTATTTT
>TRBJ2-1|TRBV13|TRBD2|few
CASSLSGAWSRNNEQFF
TGTGCCAGCAGCTTAAGCGGGGCCTGGTCTAGGAACAATGAGCAGTTCTTC
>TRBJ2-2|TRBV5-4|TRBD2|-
CASSRGGDTGELFF
TGTGCCAGCAGCCGGGGGGGAGACACCGGGGAGCTGTTTTTT
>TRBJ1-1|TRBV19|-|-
CASTLPSGLGTEAFF
TGTGCCAGTACCCTCCCGTCGGGTCTAGGCACTGAAGCTTTCTTT
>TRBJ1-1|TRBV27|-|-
CASSLLGANTEAFF
TGTGCCAGCAGTTTATTGGGGGCGAACACTGAAGCTTTCTTT
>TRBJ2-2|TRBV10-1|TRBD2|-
CASSDQRGNTGELFF
TGCGCCAGCAGTGATCAGCGGGGGAACACCGGGGAGCTGTTTTTT
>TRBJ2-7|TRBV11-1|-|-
CASSNFGHYEQYF
TGTGCCAGCAGCAACTTCGGACACTACGAGCAGTACTTC
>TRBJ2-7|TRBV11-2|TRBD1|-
CASSLVGTGLTEQYF
TGTGCCAGCAGCTTAGTAGGGACAGGGTTAACCGAGCAGTACTTC
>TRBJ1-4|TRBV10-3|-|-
CAIWRGGPNEKLFF
TGTGCCATCTGGAGGGGGGGCCCTAATGAAAAACTGTTTTTT
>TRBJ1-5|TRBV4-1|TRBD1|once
CASSFDRGDQPQHF
TGCGCCAGCAGCTTCGACAGGGGCGATCAGCCCCAGCATTTT
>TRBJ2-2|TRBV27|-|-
CASETGNTGELFF
TGTGCCAGCGAGACAGGGAACACCGGGGAGCTGTTTTTT
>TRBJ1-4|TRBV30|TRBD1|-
CALKTGGGEKLFF
TGTGCCTTAAAAACAGGGGGCGGTGAAAAACTGTTTTTT
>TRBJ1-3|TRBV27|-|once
CASSLAGQGSGNTIYF
TGTGCCAGCAGTTTAGCAGGGCAGGGCTCTGGAAACACCATATATTTT
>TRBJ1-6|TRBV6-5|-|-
CASREEGPPLHF
TGTGCCAGTAGGGAGGAGGGTCCACCCCTCCACTTT
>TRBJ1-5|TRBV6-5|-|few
CASGTNRDIQPQHF
TGTGCCAGCGGGACCAACAGGGATATTCAGCCCCAGCATTTT
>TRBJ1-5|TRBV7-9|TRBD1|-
CSSIGQDNSNQPQHF
TGTTCCAGTATAGGACAGGACAATAGCAATCAGCCCCAGCATTTT
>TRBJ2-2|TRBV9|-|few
CASSPLKETRTGELFF
TGTGCCAGCAGCCCCCTAAAAGAGACACGGACCGGGGAGCTGTTTTTT
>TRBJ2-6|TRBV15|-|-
CATSSPGSGANVLTF
TGTGCCACCAGCAGTCCGGGCTCTGGGGCCAACGTCCTGACTTTC
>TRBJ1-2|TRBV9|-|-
CASSPEGDGRPGGYTF
TGTGCCAGCAGCCCAGAGGGGGACGGAAGACCTGGGGGCTACACCTTC
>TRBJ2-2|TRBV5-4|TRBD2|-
CASSFSGDTGELFF
TGTGCCAGCAGCTTTAGCGGGGACACCGGGGAGCTGTTTTTT
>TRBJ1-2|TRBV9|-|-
CASSGRQPYYGYTF
TGTGCCAGCAGCGGAAGACAGCCCTACTATGGCTACACCTTC
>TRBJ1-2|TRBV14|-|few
CASSRGRDYGYTF
TGTGCCAGCAGCCGTGGACGGGATTATGGCTACACCTTC
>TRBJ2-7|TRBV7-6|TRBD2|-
CASSRGGSLSYEQYF
TGTGCCAGCAGCCGCGGGGGATCCCTCTCCTACGAGCAGTACTTC
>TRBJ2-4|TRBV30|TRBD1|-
CAWEQGAGAKNIQYF
TGTGCCTGGGAACAGGGGGCCGGGGCCAAAAACATTCAGTACTTC
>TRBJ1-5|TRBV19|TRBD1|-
CASSSSGQGNQPQHF
TGTGCCAGTAGTTCCTCGGGACAGGGCAATCAGCCCCAGCATTTT
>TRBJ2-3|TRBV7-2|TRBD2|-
CASSNRLAGFLTDTQYF
TGTGCCAGCAGCAACCGACTAGCGGGGTTCTTGACAGATACGCAGTATTTT
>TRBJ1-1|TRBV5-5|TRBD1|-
CASSWDRGTEAFF
TGTGCCAGCAGCTGGGACAGGGGGACTGAAGCTTTCTTT
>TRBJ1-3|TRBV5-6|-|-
CASRRQVSGNAIYF
TGTGCCAGCAGACGACAGGTCTCTGGAAACGCCATATATTTT
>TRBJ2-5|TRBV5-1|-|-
CASSLRSQETQYF
TGCGCCAGCAGCTTGCGTAGCCAGGAGACCCAGTACTTC
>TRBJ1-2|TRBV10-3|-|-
CAISEFNPGPYYGYTF
TGTGCCATCAGTGAGTTCAACCCAGGGCCCTACTATGGCTACACCTTC
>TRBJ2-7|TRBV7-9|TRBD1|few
CASTTGTGDFEQYF
TGTGCCAGCACCACCGGGACAGGGGACTTCGAGCAGTACTTC
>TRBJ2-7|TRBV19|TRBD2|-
CASSMSGGALYEQYF
TGTGCCAGTAGTATGAGCGGGGGGGCCCTCTACGAGCAGTACTTC
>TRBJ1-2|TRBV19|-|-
CASSIRGDYGYTF
TGTGCCAGTAGTATAAGGGGTGACTATGGCTACACCTTC
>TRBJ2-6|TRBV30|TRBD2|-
CAWRGTSGGRSGANVLTF
TGTGCCTGGAGGGGGACTAGCGGGGGCCGCTCTGGGGCCAACGTCCTGACTTTC
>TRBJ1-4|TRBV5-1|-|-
CASSLDRWASEKLFF
TGCGCCAGCAGCTTGGACAGGTGGGCCTCGGAAAAACTGTTTTTT
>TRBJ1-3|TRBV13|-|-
CASSYRPGRNTIYF
TGTGCCAGCAGCTACCGTCCGGGGAGAAACACCATATATTTT
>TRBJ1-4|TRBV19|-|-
CASRQLQGKWEKLFF
TGTGCCAGTAGGCAATTACAGGGAAAGTGGGAAAAACTGTTTTTT
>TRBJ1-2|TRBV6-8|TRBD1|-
CAKRQGGGYTF
TGTGCCAAGAGACAGGGGGGTGGCTACACCTTC
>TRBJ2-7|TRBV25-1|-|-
CASSAWGTGLHEQYF
TGTGCCAGCAGTGCATGGGGAACAGGGCTGCACGAGCAGTACTTC
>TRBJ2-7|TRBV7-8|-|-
CAAGPWNSYEQYF
TGTGCCGCGGGGCCATGGAACTCCTACGAGCAGTACTTC
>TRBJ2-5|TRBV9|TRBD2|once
CASSAGTTETQYF
TGTGCCAGCAGCGCAGGGACTACCGAGACCCAGTACTTC
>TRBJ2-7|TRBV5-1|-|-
CASSETYEQYF
TGCGCCAGCAGCGAGACCTACGAGCAGTACTTC
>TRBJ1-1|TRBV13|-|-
CASSPDPMTATEAFF
TGTGCCAGCAGCCCCGATCCCATGACAGCCACTGAAGCTTTCTTT
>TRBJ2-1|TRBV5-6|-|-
CASSFEQYSYNEQFF
TGTGCCAGCAGCTTCGAACAGTACTCCTACAATGAGCAGTTCTTC
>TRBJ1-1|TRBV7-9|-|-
CASSLEQMNTEAFF
TGTGCCAGCAGCTTAGAACAGATGAACACTGAAGCTTTCTTT
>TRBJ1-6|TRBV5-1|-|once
CASSREENSPLHF
TGCGCCAGCAGCCGTGAGGAGAATTCACCCCTCCACTTT
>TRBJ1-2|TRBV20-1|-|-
CSAPESYGYTF
TGCAGTGCTCCAGAAAGCTATGGCTACACCTTC
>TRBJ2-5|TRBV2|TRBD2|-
CASGVGLAGVETQYF
TGTGCCAGCGGGGTGGGACTAGCGGGGGTGGAGACCCAGTACTTC
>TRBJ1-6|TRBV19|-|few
CASSPGARGNSPLHF
TGTGCCAGTAGTCCCGGAGCTAGGGGGAATTCACCCCTCCACTTT
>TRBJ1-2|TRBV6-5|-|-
CASSLGADINVYTF
TGTGCCAGCAGTTTGGGGGCAGACATAAACGTCTACACCTTC
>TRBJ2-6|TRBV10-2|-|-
CASSRGIGSGANVLTF
TGCGCCAGCAGCAGGGGAATTGGGTCTGGGGCCAACGTCCTGACTTTC